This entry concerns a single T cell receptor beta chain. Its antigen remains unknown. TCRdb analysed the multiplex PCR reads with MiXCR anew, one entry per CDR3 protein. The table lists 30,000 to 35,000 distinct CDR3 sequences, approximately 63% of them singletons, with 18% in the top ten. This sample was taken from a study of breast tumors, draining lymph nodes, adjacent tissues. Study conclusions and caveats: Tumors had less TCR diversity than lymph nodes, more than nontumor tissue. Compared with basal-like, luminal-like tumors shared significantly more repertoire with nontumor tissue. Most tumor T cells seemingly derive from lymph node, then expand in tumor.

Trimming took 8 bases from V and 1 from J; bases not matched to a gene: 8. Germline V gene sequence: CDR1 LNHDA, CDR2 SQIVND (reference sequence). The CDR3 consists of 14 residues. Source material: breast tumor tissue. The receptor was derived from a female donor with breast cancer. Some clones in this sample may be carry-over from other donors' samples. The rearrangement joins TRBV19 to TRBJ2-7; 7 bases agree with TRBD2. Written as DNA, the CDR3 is TGTGCCAGTCGACTAGCTCACGTATCCTACGAGCAGTACTTC. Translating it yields CASRLAHVSYEQYF.